This TCR beta chain was documented in a study of response to subunit inactivated influenza vaccine. Findings and limits, study-wide: New T cells are recruited in small numbers by each seasonal influenza vaccination, according to the authors' suggestion.

Regarding this clonotype: Its matching antigen is unknown.

The V gene end was trimmed by 0 bases and the J gene end by 5 bases; junction bases not matched to a gene: 8. The CDR3 length is 16 residues. Per the germline V gene, CDR1 is SGHRS and CDR2 is YFSETQ. A single record per CDR3 protein comes from TCRdb applying MiXCR to the RT-PCR reads. The sample includes some 480,000 distinct CDR3 sequences, around 9.9% of them seen just once. The TCR comes from a man aged 50 to 59 who received an inactivated influenza vaccine. The chain links TRBV5-1 to TRBJ2-5; the match to TRBD2 covers 9 bases. The sample consisted of PBMCs from blood, taken roughly 45 days after vaccination. The CDR3 DNA reads as TGCGCCAGCAGCTTGGGGACTAGCGTGGGGTTGGAGACCCAGTACTTC. It codes for CASSLGTSVGLETQYF. The full variable domain, completed using reference TRBV5-1 and TRBJ2-5, is KAGVTQTPRYLIKTRGQQVTLSCSPISGHRSVSWYQQTPGQGLQFLFEYFSETQRNKGNFPGRFSGRQFSNSRSEMNVSTLELGDSALYLCASSLGTSVGLETQYFGPGTRLLVL.